Listed below are T cell receptor beta chains from one sample, sequenced in a study of regulatory T cells in long-lasting Graves disease. TCRdb independently ran MiXCR on the multiplex PCR reads; one entry per CDR3 protein. The sample holds hundreds of thousands of distinct CDR3 sequences, 22% seen once. Sequencing used peripheral blood mononuclear cells (PBMCs), obtained when the disease was refractory, from a patient treated with antithyroid drugs. All receptors derive from a female donor with Graves disease. The CDR3 runs from the conserved cysteine through the conserved F or W. The order of the fields is V gene, D gene, clone size, CDR3 length, J gene, CDR3 DNA, CDR3 protein. A D gene is named only where the DNA matches it firmly. Some rows have no size entry. The others give once, few or many, or a class for an expanded clone.

TRBV15,-,-,13,TRBJ2-7,TGTGCCACCAGCAGAGATTTTTTCGCCGAGCAGTACTTC,CATSRDFFAEQYF
TRBV30,TRBD1,-,13,TRBJ1-6,TGTGCCTGGACGGGACAGGGTTCTTCACCCCTCCACTTT,CAWTGQGSSPLHF
TRBV4-1,TRBD2,-,17,TRBJ2-7,TGCGCCAGCAGCCAAGCCACCGTGGGGCTAGCGGGATACGAGCAGTACTTC,CASSQATVGLAGYEQYF
TRBV6-1,-,many,16,TRBJ2-2,TGTGCCAGCAGTCCTCGTGGGCCACCCGCCACCGGGGAGCTGTTTTTT,CASSPRGPPATGELFF
TRBV15,-,-,14,TRBJ1-6,TGTGCCACCAGCAGGAGGGAGACAGATTCACCCCTCCACTTT,CATSRRETDSPLHF
TRBV6-4,TRBD1,-,14,TRBJ1-5,TGTGCCAGCAGGGGCCAGGGGGCCAATCAGCCCCAGCATTTT,CASRGQGANQPQHF
TRBV7-9,TRBD1,many,13,TRBJ2-7,TGTGCCAGCAGGGACAGGGGGGCCCCCGAGCAGTACTTC,CASRDRGAPEQYF
TRBV28,-,many,15,TRBJ1-6,TGTGCCAGCTACCGGGCCCGGGGATATAATTCACCCCTCCACTTT,CASYRARGYNSPLHF
TRBV29-1,-,-,11,TRBJ1-1,TGCAGCCCGAAGATGAACACTGAAGCTTTCTTT,CSPKMNTEAFF
TRBV30,-,-,15,TRBJ1-5,TGTGCCTGGAGTGATGGACGGAATAGCAATCAGCCCCAGCATTTT,CAWSDGRNSNQPQHF
TRBV27,-,-,18,TRBJ2-3,TGTGCCAGCAGTTTATATTCTACCGGGACGCCTTATGCAGATACGCAGTATTTT,CASSLYSTGTPYADTQYF
TRBV7-2,-,-,14,TRBJ1-2,TGTGCCAGCAGCTTAGCGTGGCAGCCGGGTGGCTACACCTTC,CASSLAWQPGGYTF
TRBV6-2/TRBV6-3,-,many,11,TRBJ1-4,TGTGCCAGCAGGTCTAATGAAAAACTGTTTTTT,CASRSNEKLFF
TRBV19,-,many,13,TRBJ2-6,TGTGCCAGCACTTCCTCTGGGGCCAACGTCCTGACTTTC,CASTSSGANVLTF
TRBV12-3/TRBV12-4,-,many,15,TRBJ1-3,TGTGCCAGCGGGAGACGGGCCCTCTCTGGAAACACCATATATTTT,CASGRRALSGNTIYF
TRBV29-1,-,many,14,TRBJ2-7,TGCAGCGTTGAATGGCAGGCGGAGGGGCGCGAGCAGTACTTC,CSVEWQAEGREQYF
TRBV6-1,-,many,14,TRBJ1-5,TGTGCCAGCACCGAACTGGAGGTTCTACAGCCCCAGCATTTT,CASTELEVLQPQHF
TRBV7-9,-,-,13,TRBJ2-7,TGTGCCAGCAGCCCCCAGCTGGTCTACGAGCAGTACTTC,CASSPQLVYEQYF
TRBV7-3,TRBD2,-,13,TRBJ2-5,TGTGCCAGCAGCTTAACAGGGAGGGAGGCCCAGTACTTC,CASSLTGREAQYF
TRBV5-1,-,few,14,TRBJ2-7,TGCGCCAGCAGCCCTGAGGGGCCCCCCTACGAGCAGTACTTC,CASSPEGPPYEQYF
TRBV28,TRBD1,many,17,TRBJ2-4,TGTGCCAGCAGTTCCCCTGGGAAGGGGGCGGCCAAAAACATTCAGTACTTC,CASSSPGKGAAKNIQYF